Shown below are 6 T cell receptor beta chains from a single sample sequenced in a study of regulatory T cells in long-lasting Graves disease. The TCR beta library used iRepertoire HTBI primers with Arm-PCR amplification of CDR3. TCRdb used MiXCR to reprocess the multiplex PCR reads, holding one entry per CDR3 protein. This sample carries 600,000 to 800,000 distinct CDR3 sequences, 30% of them seen once, and the ten largest clones take 40% to 50%. Time point: persistent/refractory GD, antithyroid drugs over 5 years with positive TRAb. There was RNA extracted from PBMCs, and the TCR library was made from it. The sample consisted of peripheral blood mononuclear cells (PBMCs), taken when the disease was refractory, from a patient treated with antithyroid drugs. The receptors here all came from a female donor with Graves disease.

This clonotype was picked up a small number of times. The chain couples TRBV3-1 to TRBJ1-1; 10 nucleotides match TRBD1. V gave up 5 bases and J gave up 3 bases; unmatched junction bases: 3. The CDR3 spans 14 residues. Germline V lookup: CDR1 LGHDT, CDR2 YNNKEL (reference sequence). The CDR3 DNA sequence: TGTGCCAGCAGCGGGACAGGGGAGCACACTGAAGCTTTCTTT. It specifies CASSGTGEHTEAFF.

The chain has TRBV7-6 and TRBJ1-1, with unresolved D. V lost 7 bases, J lost 5 bases, and 14 bases lay in between. The germline gives CDR1 SGHVS, CDR2 FNYEAQ. The CDR3 sequence is 13 residues long. The CDR3 spells CASTPGPITEAFF. The DNA of the CDR3 is TGTGCCAGCACCCCGGGCCCCATAACTGAAGCTTTCTTT.

This clonotype was seen more than once but under ten times. The chain carries TRBV28 and TRBJ1-5; tentatively, D is TRBD1 (6 bases). CDR1 and CDR2 from the germline V gene are MDHEN and SYDVKM. The CDR3 runs 14 residues. The V end was cut by 6 bases, the J end by 9 bases, with 18 bases between. The CDR3 is CASRPDRGQRPQHF. Here the CDR3 DNA reads TGTGCCAGCAGACCTGACCGGGGGCAGCGGCCCCAGCATTTT.

This chain connects TRBV28 to TRBJ1-5, with a possible D match to TRBD1 (6 bases). Germline V gives CDR1 MDHEN, CDR2 SYDVKM. This CDR3 spans 12 amino acids. The germline V and J ends were trimmed by 6 bases and 10 bases, with 13 bases remaining between them. CDR3 sequence (DNA): TGTGCCAGCAGAGGGACATCCCTTCCCCAGCATTTT. It yields the protein CASRGTSLPQHF.

CDR3 amino acids: CASSPREVAYEQYF. The CDR3 DNA is TGTGCCAGCAGCCCCCGAGAGGTAGCCTACGAGCAGTACTTC. This rearrangement joins TRBV4-2 to TRBJ2-7; D uncertain. The CDR3 spans 14 residues. Germline loops: CDR1 LGHNA, CDR2 YNFKEQ. Trimming cost V 4 bases and J 2 bases, with 12 bases left between them.

The chain recombines TRBV12-3 or TRBV12-4 with TRBJ1-2; tentative D call: TRBD1 (5 bases). The CDR3 is made up of 12 amino acids. Trimming took off 5 bases at V and 6 bases at J, with 10 bases between the two ends. The CDR3 nucleotides read TGTGCCAGCAGTGCCGCGGGGCATGGCTACACCTTC. Protein product: CASSAAGHGYTF.